Below are 21 T cell receptor beta chains sequenced from a single sample in a study of cytomegalovirus exposure and HLA in healthy donors. The method was immunoSEQ multiplex PCR; TCRdb's version includes in-frame clones alone and lacks a portion of them. The sample carries about 120,000 clones, 70% to 90% recorded once. The specimen was PBMCs. The receptor set was obtained from a woman aged 25 to 39 in good health and CMV-seronegative.

The gene calls are TRBV5-1 and TRBJ2-3; 14 bases are shared with TRBD2. V lost 0 bases, J lost 5 bases, and 8 bases stayed unmatched. The CDR3 runs to 18 residues. Germline V gene sequence: CDR1 SGHRS, CDR2 YFSETQ. The CDR3: CASSLGTTSGGARDTQYF. The CDR3 nucleotides are TGCGCCAGCAGCTTGGGGACGACTAGCGGGGGGGCCAGAGATACGCAGTATTTT.

The genes are TRBV7-3 and TRBJ2-2, with a tentative D call TRBD2 (6 bases). CDR1 is SGHTA and CDR2 is FQGTGA in the germline V gene. Trimming removed 2 bases from V and 4 bases from J, with 11 bases in between. CDR3 size: 15 residues. The CDR3 sequence: CASSLYGGITGELFF. In DNA, the CDR3 is TGTGCCAGCAGCTTATACGGGGGAATCACCGGGGAGCTGTTTTTT.

This chain connects TRBV27 to TRBJ1-4, with D perhaps matching TRBD1 (5 bases). The CDR3 loop spans 12 amino acids. The germline V gene has CDR1 MNHEY and CDR2 SMNVEV (reference sequence). The V gene lost 8 bases and the J gene lost 3 bases, with 7 bases spanning the gap. The DNA for the CDR3 is TGTGCCAGCTCGGGGGCTAATGAAAAACTGTTTTTT. Protein product: CASSGANEKLFF.

V gene TRBV19 combines with J gene TRBJ1-5; D may be TRBD1 (5 bases). This CDR3 is 16 amino acids long. Trimming removed 3 bases at V and 0 bases at J, with 12 bases between. Looked up from germline, CDR1 is LNHDA and CDR2 is SQIVND (reference sequence). The CDR3 loop reads CASSMGGAFSNQPQHF. In DNA form, the CDR3 reads TGTGCCAGTAGTATGGGTGGGGCTTTTAGCAATCAGCCCCAGCATTTT.

The gene calls are TRBV6-5 and TRBJ2-7; TRBD1 aligns across 12 bases. J lost 7 bases, V lost 6 bases, and 7 bases had no gene match. In germline, CDR1 is MNHEY, CDR2 SVGAGI. This CDR3 is 14 amino acids long. The CDR3 is CASSRDRGRGEQYF. The CDR3 region has the DNA TGTGCCAGCAGCCGGGACAGGGGGCGAGGTGAGCAGTACTTC.

V usage is TRBV9 and J usage is TRBJ2-6, with D perhaps matching TRBD2 (5 bases). Germline V gene lookup returns CDR1 SGDLS and CDR2 YYNGEE. Trimming removed 4 bases from V and 0 bases from J, with 11 bases in between. This CDR3 region has 16 residues. CDR3 amino acids: CASSPEGSSGANVLTF. The DNA of the CDR3 is TGTGCCAGCAGCCCCGAAGGGAGCTCTGGGGCCAACGTCCTGACTTTC.

The J gene is TRBJ1-2, the V gene TRBV6-1, with TRBD1 as a possible D gene (5 bases). The V gene's germline CDR1 is MNHNS and CDR2 SASEGT. The CDR3 sequence is 14 residues long. V shed 4 bases and J shed 4 bases, with 13 bases lying between them. The CDR3 loop is CASSASGTVYGYTF. CDR3 in DNA: TGTGCCAGCAGTGCGTCCGGGACTGTCTATGGCTACACCTTC.

This clone was counted a few times. The chain employs TRBV9 and TRBJ1-6; D remains unclear. Germline lookup yields CDR1 SGDLS and CDR2 YYNGEE. The V gene lost 5 bases and the J gene lost 5 bases, with 17 bases spanning the gap. There are 16 residues in the CDR3. CDR3 loop: CASRNGGSWDNSPLHF. The CDR3 DNA reads as TGTGCCAGCAGGAACGGAGGCAGTTGGGATAATTCACCCCTCCACTTT.

The chain links TRBV30 to TRBJ1-3, with D unresolved. Trimming removed 7 bases from V and 3 bases from J, with 10 bases in between. The germline V gene has CDR1 GTSNPN and CDR2 SVGIG (reference sequence). The CDR3 is 12 amino acids. This CDR3 is CASTSGGNTIYF. The CDR3 DNA follows: TGTGCCTCCACCTCGGGTGGAAACACCATATATTTT.

This chain joins TRBV11-3 and TRBJ2-2, with TRBD2 as a possible D gene (5 bases). Trimming cost V 1 base and J 3 bases, with 18 bases left between them. The CDR3 covers 18 residues. Looked up from germline, CDR1 is SGHNT and CDR2 is YENEEA. CDR3: CASSLGTLTGKDTGELFF. CDR3 DNA: TGTGCCAGCAGCTTAGGGACCTTGACGGGGAAAGACACCGGGGAGCTGTTTTTT.

The chain employs TRBV6-5 and TRBJ1-1, with 7 positions matching TRBD1. The V segment lost 2 bases and the J segment 3 bases; nucleotides outside the gene matches: 3. This CDR3 has 14 amino acids. Per germline, CDR1 MNHEY and CDR2 SVGAGI. The CDR3 sequence is CASSYRGPDTEAFF. CDR3 sequence (DNA): TGTGCCAGCAGTTACAGGGGGCCGGACACTGAAGCTTTCTTT.

The rearrangement uses TRBV7-2 and TRBJ1-2; D not certain. Germline loops: CDR1 SGHTA, CDR2 FQGNSA. The CDR3 contains 14 residues. The V end was cut by 3 bases, the J end by 2 bases, with 10 bases between. CDR3 loop: CASSFSRLNYGYTF. DNA of the CDR3: TGTGCCAGCAGCTTTTCCAGGCTAAACTATGGCTACACCTTC.

This clone was seen a few times. The genes are TRBV14 and TRBJ1-2; TRBD1 is a possible D gene (5 bases). CDR1 and CDR2 (germline): SGHDN, FVKESK. V lost 1 base and J lost 13, with 16 bases in between. The CDR3 spans 13 residues. As DNA, the CDR3 is TGTGCCAGCAGCCAAGTGACAGCCGCTGGGTTCACCTTC. Residues: CASSQVTAAGFTF.

This clone was picked up a small number of times. The CDR3 coding sequence is TGTGCCAGCAGCTTGGCACAGGGGGCCTACGAGCAGTACTTC. Amino acids: CASSLAQGAYEQYF. This rearrangement joins TRBV5-6 to TRBJ2-7, with 8 bases matching TRBD1. CDR1 is SGHDT and CDR2 is YYEEEE in the germline V gene. Trimming removed 0 bases from V and 2 bases from J; junction bases left unmatched: 1. The CDR3 is made up of 14 amino acids.

This sequence joins TRBV12-5 and TRBJ2-1; tentatively, D is TRBD2 (5 bases). The V and J ends lost 3 bases and 0 bases respectively, with 9 bases between them. Germline CDR1 and CDR2: LGHNT and FRNRAP. This CDR3 spans 15 amino acids. CDR3 in DNA: TGTGCTAGTGGTTTTTCGGGGAGCTCCTACAATGAGCAGTTCTTC. This codes for CASGFSGSSYNEQFF.

V is TRBV25-1 and J is TRBJ1-4; possibly TRBD1 for D (5 bases). The germline V gene encodes CDR1 MGHDK and CDR2 SYGVNS. V was shortened by 6 bases and J by 4 bases, with 15 bases between the two germline ends. The CDR3 consists of 15 residues. The CDR3 protein is CASSARTGLNEKLFF. The DNA of the CDR3 is TGTGCCAGCAGCGCCCGGACGGGACTTAATGAAAAACTGTTTTTT.

The rearrangement uses TRBV5-1 and TRBJ1-1; no clear D. Germline lookup yields CDR1 SGHRS and CDR2 YFSETQ. The CDR3 sequence is 15 residues long. Trimming pared 4 bases from V and 4 bases from J, leaving 17 bases between. The CDR3 region has the DNA TGCGCCAGCAGCCGCCTTCAGGCGAGCGGCACTGAAGCTTTCTTT. Its protein is CASSRLQASGTEAFF.

The chain uses TRBV29-1 and TRBJ2-1; D perhaps matches TRBD1 (5 bases). CDR1 SQVTM and CDR2 ANQGSEA come from the germline V gene. This CDR3 has 13 residues. V shed 7 bases and J shed 0 bases, with 10 bases lying between them. CDR3 coding DNA: TGCAGCGGGGGCGAGAGCTCCTACAATGAGCAGTTCTTC. This encodes CSGGESSYNEQFF.

The chain joins TRBV15 to TRBJ2-3; 11 bases match TRBD2. The CDR3 contains 20 residues. Looked up from germline, CDR1 is LNHNV and CDR2 is YYDKDF (reference sequence). V lost 0 bases, J lost 3 bases, and 14 bases stayed unmatched. CDR3 loop: CATSRDKVGIAGGRTDTQYF. Here the CDR3 DNA reads TGTGCCACCAGCAGAGACAAGGTCGGGATAGCGGGGGGGCGTACAGATACGCAGTATTTT. The full variable domain, rest sourced from reference TRBV15 and TRBJ2-3, is DAMVIQNPRYQVTQFGKPVTLSCSQTLNHNVMYWYQQKSSQAPKLLFHYYDKDFNNEADTPDNFQSRRPNTSFCFLDIRSPGLGDTAMYLCATSRDKVGIAGGRTDTQYFGPGTRLTVL.

J is TRBJ2-7 and V is TRBV28; D is uncertain. Trimming took 6 bases from V and 3 from J, leaving 9 bases between them. CDR1 and CDR2 from the germline V gene are MDHEN and SYDVKM. The CDR3 consists of 12 residues. The CDR3 DNA reads TGTGCCAGCAGAACACAGTTCTACGAGCAGTACTTC. Residues: CASRTQFYEQYF.

This chain joins TRBV4-1 and TRBJ1-1; no clear D. Germline V gene lookup returns CDR1 MGHRA and CDR2 YSYEKL. V was pared by 4 bases and J by 0 bases, with 12 bases between. The CDR3 contains 15 residues. The CDR3 reads CASSPFPLMNTEAFF. CDR3 DNA: TGCGCCAGCAGCCCCTTCCCCCTTATGAACACTGAAGCTTTCTTT.